Below, 26 T cell receptor beta chains from the same sample are listed, as sequenced in a study of T-cell memory formation after mild COVID-19. TCRdb re-called the 5' RACE reads with MiXCR, one entry per CDR3 protein. This table has about 310,000 distinct CDR3 sequences, approximately 15% appearing once. Sequencing input: PBMCs or a T cell subset sorted from them (not recorded which). Receptors originate from a man between 18 and 29 years old who had mild COVID-19 (a few samples of this study predate the infection). Cell type and time point are not known.

The CDR3 region has the DNA TGTGCCAGCAGCCAGGGAACAGGGGCGTCCTACAATGAGCAGTTCTTC. This gives the protein CASSQGTGASYNEQFF. V gene TRBV4-2 combines with J gene TRBJ2-1; TRBD1 agrees at 7 bases. Unmatched junction bases numbered 6, after V lost 3 bases and J lost 1 base. CDR1 is LGHNA, CDR2 YNFKEQ, per germline. The CDR3 runs to 16 residues.

This clonotype was found a few times. The chain joins TRBV5-8 to TRBJ2-5; 8 nucleotides match TRBD2. CDR3 length equals 13 residues. V lost 3 bases and J lost 3; bases outside the gene matches: 1. Germline V CDR1 and CDR2: SGHTS, YDEGEE. CDR3: CASSSAGEETQYF. The CDR3 DNA follows: TGTGCCAGCAGCTCAGCGGGGGAAGAGACCCAGTACTTC.

This clonotype was observed a few times. This sequence joins TRBV9 and TRBJ2-2; D unresolved. Germline lookup yields CDR1 SGDLS and CDR2 YYNGEE. V was pared by 0 bases and J by 7 bases, with 10 bases between. The CDR3 runs 14 residues. In DNA, the CDR3 is TGTGCCAGCAGCGTAGAAACCGGCTTCGGGGAGCTGTTTTTT. It encodes CASSVETGFGELFF.

This clonotype came up many times. CDR3 sequence: CASSYGRGSTDTQYF. The CDR3 DNA reads as TGTGCCAGCAGTTATGGGCGGGGGAGCACAGATACGCAGTATTTT. The rearrangement uses TRBV6-5 and TRBJ2-3; 7 bases line up with TRBD2. Germline trimming cut 3 bases from V and 0 bases from J; bases unmatched to any gene: 3. CDR3 length: 15 residues. Germline CDR1 is MNHEY and CDR2 is SVGAGI.

The table lists this clonotype with many counts. The V gene is TRBV5-1, the J gene TRBJ1-1; D is uncertain. CDR1 and CDR2 (germline): SGHRS, YFSETQ. V shed 5 bases and J shed 8 bases, with 13 bases lying between them. The CDR3 is 12 amino acids. The CDR3 DNA is TGCGCCAGCAGTTTGCTGGGGTACGAAGCTTTCTTT. Its protein product is CASSLLGYEAFF. Full variable domain (rest looked up from reference TRBV5-1 and TRBJ1-1): KAGVTQTPRYLIKTRGQQVTLSCSPISGHRSVSWYQQTPGQGLQFLFEYFSETQRNKGNFPGRFSGRQFSNSRSEMNVSTLELGDSALYLCASSLLGYEAFFGQGTRLTVV.

The chain combines TRBV5-1 with TRBJ1-2; weak D call: TRBD1 (6 bases). The CDR3 has 14 residues. Germline values: CDR1 SGHRS, CDR2 YFSETQ. The V end was cut by 4 bases, the J end by 8 bases, with 18 bases between. Here the CDR3 DNA reads TGCGCCAGCAGCATAACACAGGGATCGGGCGGCTACACCTTC. Its translation is CASSITQGSGGYTF. Variable domain in full (rest from reference TRBV5-1 and TRBJ1-2): KAGVTQTPRYLIKTRGQQVTLSCSPISGHRSVSWYQQTPGQGLQFLFEYFSETQRNKGNFPGRFSGRQFSNSRSEMNVSTLELGDSALYLCASSITQGSGGYTFGSGTRLTVV.

This chain uses TRBV7-3 with TRBJ2-5; D uncertain. Germline CDR1 is SGHTA and CDR2 is FQGTGA. V was shortened by 3 bases and J by 7 bases, with 6 bases between the two germline ends. This CDR3 has 11 amino acids. The CDR3 protein is CASSLHGTQYF. The CDR3 DNA is TGTGCCAGCAGCTTGCACGGGACCCAGTACTTC.

This clonotype occurred a few times. The chain joins TRBV7-3 to TRBJ1-2; 7 positions agree with TRBD1. Germline values: CDR1 SGHTA, CDR2 FQGTGA. The CDR3 is made up of 14 amino acids. V was pared by 5 bases and J by 2 bases, with 5 bases of the junction left unmatched. The CDR3 DNA is TGTGCCAGCAGCCCTTCGGGACAGAACTATGGCTACACCTTC. Amino acids: CASSPSGQNYGYTF.

This clonotype occurred a few times. The rearrangement links TRBV10-3 to TRBJ2-3, with D possibly matching TRBD2 (5 bases). Trimming left V 5 bases short and J 2 bases short, with 8 bases between. Germline values: CDR1 ENHRY, CDR2 SYGVKD. This CDR3 contains 13 residues. The CDR3 region is CAISTDSTDTQYF. The CDR3 DNA is TGTGCCATCAGTACGGACTCCACAGATACGCAGTATTTT.

The rearrangement links TRBV7-2 to TRBJ2-2, with no clear D. The germline V gene encodes CDR1 SGHTA and CDR2 FQGNSA. V lost 6 bases, J lost 2 bases, and 7 bases lay in between. The length of the CDR3 is 13 residues. CDR3 protein: CASSRVNTGELFF. CDR3 coding DNA: TGTGCCAGCAGTAGGGTCAACACCGGGGAGCTGTTTTTT.

J is TRBJ2-7 and V is TRBV5-1, with D possibly matching TRBD1 (6 bases). In germline, CDR1 is SGHRS, CDR2 YFSETQ. Between the trimmed V and J ends, which lost 5 bases and 6 bases, there was a span of 24 bases. The CDR3 is made up of 16 amino acids. The CDR3 DNA reads as TGCGCCAGCAGGGAGGCCGGGACACTGGGAAATCGCGAGCAGTACTTC. This translates into CASREAGTLGNREQYF.

V gene TRBV6-6 combines with J gene TRBJ2-2; 7 bases match TRBD1. The CDR3 covers 13 residues. The germline gives CDR1 MNHNY, CDR2 SVGAGI (reference sequence). J was trimmed by 4 bases and V by 8 bases; bases with no gene match: 4. The CDR3 region is CASDRDITGELFF. The CDR3 region has the DNA TGTGCCAGCGACAGGGACATCACCGGGGAGCTGTTTTTT.

This clonotype was counted ten times or more. The chain uses TRBV27 and TRBJ1-6; D remains unclear. The length of the CDR3 is 12 residues. The germline gives CDR1 MNHEY, CDR2 SMNVEV (reference sequence). V was pared by 5 bases and J by 6 bases, with 5 bases between. This chain's CDR3 is CASSPINSPLHF. CDR3 DNA: TGTGCCAGCAGTCCGATTAATTCACCCCTCCACTTT.

This chain joins TRBV7-8 and TRBJ2-2; 8 positions agree with TRBD1. Unmatched junction bases numbered 7, after V lost 9 bases and J lost 7 bases. CDR1 and CDR2 from the germline V gene are SGHVS and FQNEAQ. The CDR3 totals 13 residues. CDR3 loop: CASSRGPIGELFF. As DNA, the CDR3 is TGTGCCAGTAGCAGGGGGCCTATCGGGGAGCTGTTTTTT.

The V and J genes are TRBV12-3 or TRBV12-4 and TRBJ1-2; D not resolved. With 5 bases removed from V and 3 bases from J, the gap between germline ends came to 13 bases. The CDR3 runs to 14 residues. CDR3 amino acids: CASSHRELYYGYTF. DNA of the CDR3: TGTGCCAGCAGTCATCGTGAGCTTTACTATGGCTACACCTTC.

The table lists this clonotype with a few counts. V and J are TRBV15 and TRBJ2-5, with TRBD1 matching over 7 bases. CDR1 LNHNV and CDR2 YYDKDF come from the germline V gene (reference sequence). The CDR3 is 17 residues long. V dropped 1 base and J dropped 4; count of bases not matched to a gene: 12. The CDR3 sequence is CATSRALTGTDRETQYF. As DNA, the CDR3 is TGTGCCACCAGCAGAGCCTTGACCGGGACAGACAGAGAGACCCAGTACTTC.

This clonotype was detected only a few times. The V and J genes are TRBV11-2 and TRBJ1-4; no clear D. This CDR3 has 14 amino acids. Trimming left V 8 bases short and J 3 bases short, with 13 bases between. Germline V gives CDR1 SGHAT, CDR2 FQNNGV. The CDR3 DNA is TGTGCCAGCTCACACGGCTCATCTAATGAAAAACTGTTTTTT. Translated, it gives CASSHGSSNEKLFF.

This chain joins TRBV19 and TRBJ2-3; 10 bases align to TRBD1. Germline V gives CDR1 LNHDA, CDR2 SQIVND (reference sequence). The CDR3 consists of 15 residues. Losses at the gene ends were 3 bases for V and 7 bases for J; bases not matched to a gene: 7. The CDR3 loop is CASSMTGGRVNTQYF. The CDR3 DNA reads as TGTGCCAGTAGTATGACAGGGGGCCGTGTAAATACGCAGTATTTT.

The rearrangement links TRBV15 to TRBJ1-4; tentatively, D is TRBD1 (5 bases). This CDR3 comprises 15 residues. V lost 0 bases and J lost 8, with 13 bases in between. Germline V gene sequence: CDR1 LNHNV, CDR2 YYDKDF (reference sequence). This chain's CDR3 is CATSRDRGVGEKLFF. CDR3 in DNA: TGTGCCACCAGCAGAGATCGGGGGGTTGGAGAAAAACTGTTTTTT.

This clonotype was observed a handful of times. The chain uses TRBV6-1 and TRBJ1-6; D is possibly TRBD1 (6 bases). CDR1 is MNHNS and CDR2 is SASEGT in the germline V gene. V lost 7 bases, J lost 8 bases, and 15 bases lay in between. CDR3 size: 14 residues. CDR3 in amino acids: CASTPGQGYSPLHF. The DNA for the CDR3 is TGTGCCAGCACTCCCGGGCAGGGGTATTCACCCCTCCACTTT.

The V call is TRBV7-2, the J call TRBJ2-3; 7 nucleotides agree with TRBD1. V shed 1 base and J 4 bases; nucleotides not matched to a gene: 11. Germline V gene sequence: CDR1 SGHTA, CDR2 FQGNSA. The CDR3 length is 17 residues. CDR3 residues: CASSLVVLAGGSDTQYF. The CDR3 nucleotides are TGTGCCAGCAGCTTAGTAGTGTTGGCAGGGGGATCAGATACGCAGTATTTT.

This chain links TRBV5-6 with TRBJ1-1, with a tentative D call TRBD1 (5 bases). CDR1 and CDR2 from the germline V gene are SGHDT and YYEEEE. The CDR3 totals 14 residues. V was trimmed by 7 bases and J by 3 bases, leaving 16 bases between them. The DNA of the CDR3 is TGTGCCAGCGGGAGGGGAGTCGGATACACTGAAGCTTTCTTT. Amino acid sequence: CASGRGVGYTEAFF.

This clonotype was picked up a small number of times. V gene TRBV7-3 combines with J gene TRBJ2-3; 8 positions match TRBD2. Per germline, CDR1 SGHTA and CDR2 FQGTGA. The trim removed 2 bases at V and 2 bases at J, leaving 9 bases unmatched. This CDR3 has 17 amino acids. CDR3 in DNA: TGTGCCAGCAGCTTACCTGGGGCGGGGGGCTCCACAGATACGCAGTATTTT. This translates into CASSLPGAGGSTDTQYF.

This clonotype was seen a few times. The CDR3 sequence is CASRSSSPRTDSSYGYTF. CDR3 in DNA: TGCGCCAGCAGATCTTCATCCCCTCGGACGGACAGCTCCTATGGCTACACCTTC. The chain links TRBV5-1 to TRBJ1-2; possible D gene TRBD1, 6 bases. The CDR3 covers 18 residues. Trimming pared 5 bases from V and 4 bases from J, leaving 27 bases between. Germline CDR1 and CDR2: SGHRS and YFSETQ.

This clonotype was detected many times. The V and J genes are TRBV30 and TRBJ2-1; possibly TRBD1 or TRBD2 for D (5 bases each). The germline V gene has CDR1 GTSNPN and CDR2 SVGIG (reference sequence). The V and J ends lost 5 bases and 7 bases respectively, with 15 bases between them. The CDR3 spans 13 residues. CDR3 sequence (DNA): TGTGCCTGGGCCACACAGGCGGGTAATGAGCAGTTCTTC. Protein sequence: CAWATQAGNEQFF.

This clonotype came up many times. The chain couples TRBV4-3 to TRBJ2-1; 14 nucleotides align to TRBD2. The CDR3 has 16 residues. Trimming at V came to 5 bases and at J to 2 bases, leaving 2 bases not matched to a gene. The germline V gene encodes CDR1 LGHNA and CDR2 YSLEER. The CDR3 spells CASSSTSGGAYNEQFF. The CDR3 DNA follows: TGCGCCAGCAGCTCGACTAGCGGGGGGGCCTACAATGAGCAGTTCTTC.